The clone carrying this T cell receptor beta chain was seen more than once but under ten times. Its antigen is unknown. Germline CDR1 and CDR2: MNHNS and SASEGT. V was pared by 3 bases and J by 0 bases, with 6 bases between. The CDR3 is made up of 14 amino acids. This record comes from a study of shared clonotypes between healthy human individuals. About the study: The plates for each donor numbered three CD4 naive, three CD4 memory, two CD8 naive and one CD8 memory.

Across several immunoSEQ plates, the genomic DNA of each subset was split evenly. The protocol was immunoSEQ multiplex PCR, while the TCRdb copy is restricted to in-frame clones and leaves out a portion. Of 2.5 million or so clones listed, more than 80% are singletons. Study-level findings and limits: At large depth, rarefaction still showed sorted-subset sequencing to be incomplete. For naive CD4 cells, roughly 5% of clonotypes were shared across a handful of donors.

The chain recombines TRBV6-1 with TRBJ1-5; perhaps TRBD1 as D (5 bases). Sequences were obtained from naive CD4+ T cells sorted from blood. Stated subset: CD45RA+ positively selected. The receptor was isolated from a man younger than 30 in good health. The CDR3 spells CASSDRDSNQPQHF. In DNA, the CDR3 is TGTGCCAGCAGTGACAGGGATAGCAATCAGCCCCAGCATTTT.